This T cell receptor beta chain was recovered during a study of CD8 T cells in ankylosing spondylitis. At least ten counts were recorded for this clonotype. Using its own MiXCR run on the 5' RACE reads, TCRdb lists one record per CDR3 protein. This sample has a few hundred thousand distinct CDR3 sequences, with around 10% found just once. Germline CDR1 DFQATT, CDR2 SNEGSKA (reference sequence). V was shortened by 1 base and J by 10 bases, with 16 bases between the two germline ends. This CDR3 has 14 amino acids. The origin of this receptor is a male donor with ankylosing spondylitis or in good health (not recorded which). Sequencing was done on a sample of blood, either unsorted or a sorted T cell fraction (not recorded which). The chain employs TRBV20-1 and TRBJ1-4, with TRBD1 as a possible D gene (6 bases). The CDR3 region has the DNA TGCAGTGCTAGAGTTCCACAGGGCCAGGGAAAACTGTTTTTT. As protein: CSARVPQGQGKLFF.